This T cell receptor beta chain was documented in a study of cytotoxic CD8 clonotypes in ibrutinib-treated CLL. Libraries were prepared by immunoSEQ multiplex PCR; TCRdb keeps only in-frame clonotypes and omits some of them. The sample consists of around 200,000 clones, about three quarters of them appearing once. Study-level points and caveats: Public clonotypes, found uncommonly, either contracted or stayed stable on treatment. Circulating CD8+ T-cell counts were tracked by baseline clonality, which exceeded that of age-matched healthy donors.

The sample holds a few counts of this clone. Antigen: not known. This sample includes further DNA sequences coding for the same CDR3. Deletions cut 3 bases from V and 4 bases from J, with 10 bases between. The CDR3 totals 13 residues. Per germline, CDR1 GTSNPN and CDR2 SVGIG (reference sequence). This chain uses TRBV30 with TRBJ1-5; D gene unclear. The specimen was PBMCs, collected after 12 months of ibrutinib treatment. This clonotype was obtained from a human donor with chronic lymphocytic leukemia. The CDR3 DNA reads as TGTGCCTGGAGCGCGCAGGATAATCAGCCCCAGCATTTT. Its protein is CAWSAQDNQPQHF.